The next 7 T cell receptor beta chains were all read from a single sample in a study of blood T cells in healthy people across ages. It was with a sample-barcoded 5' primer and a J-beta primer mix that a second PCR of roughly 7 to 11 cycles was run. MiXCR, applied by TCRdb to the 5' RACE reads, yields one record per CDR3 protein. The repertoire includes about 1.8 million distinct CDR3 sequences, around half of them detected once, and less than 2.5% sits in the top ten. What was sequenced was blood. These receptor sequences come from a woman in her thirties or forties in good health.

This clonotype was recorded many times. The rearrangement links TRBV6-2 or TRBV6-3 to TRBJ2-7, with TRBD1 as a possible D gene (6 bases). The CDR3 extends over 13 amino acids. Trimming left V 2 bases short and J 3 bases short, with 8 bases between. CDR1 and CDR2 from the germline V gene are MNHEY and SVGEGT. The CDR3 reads CASSYDRNYEQYF. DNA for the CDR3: TGTGCCAGCAGTTACGACAGGAACTACGAGCAGTACTTC.

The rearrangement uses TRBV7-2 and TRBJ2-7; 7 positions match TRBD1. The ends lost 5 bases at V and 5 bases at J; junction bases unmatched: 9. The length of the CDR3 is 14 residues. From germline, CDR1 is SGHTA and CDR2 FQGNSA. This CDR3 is CASSLRTGVNEQYF. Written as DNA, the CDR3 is TGTGCCAGCAGCCTCCGGACAGGAGTTAACGAGCAGTACTTC.

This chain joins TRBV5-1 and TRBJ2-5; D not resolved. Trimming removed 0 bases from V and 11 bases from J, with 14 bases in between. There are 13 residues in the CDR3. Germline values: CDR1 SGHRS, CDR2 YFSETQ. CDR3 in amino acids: CASSLDVWAEQYF. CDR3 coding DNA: TGCGCCAGCAGCTTGGACGTGTGGGCTGAACAGTACTTC.

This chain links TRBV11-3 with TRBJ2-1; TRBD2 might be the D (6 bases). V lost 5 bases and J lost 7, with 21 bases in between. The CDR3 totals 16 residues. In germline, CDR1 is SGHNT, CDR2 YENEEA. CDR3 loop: CASSVGGGGYVNEQFF. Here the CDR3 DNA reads TGTGCCAGCAGCGTTGGGGGTGGGGGGTATGTTAATGAGCAGTTCTTC. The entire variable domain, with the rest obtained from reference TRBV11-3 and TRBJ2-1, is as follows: EAGVVQSPRYKIIEKKQPVAFWCNPISGHNTLYWYLQNLGQGPELLIRYENEEAVDDSQLPKDRFSAERLKGVDSTLKIQPAELGDSAVYLCASSVGGGGYVNEQFFGPGTRLTVL.

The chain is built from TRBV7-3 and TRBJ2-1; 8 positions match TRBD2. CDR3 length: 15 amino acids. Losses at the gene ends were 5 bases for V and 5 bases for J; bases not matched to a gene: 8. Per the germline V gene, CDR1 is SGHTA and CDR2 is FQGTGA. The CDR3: CASSIAAGGNNEQFF. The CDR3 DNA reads TGTGCCAGCAGCATAGCGGCGGGGGGTAACAATGAGCAGTTCTTC.

The CDR3 spells CASSQQGDGYTF. CDR3 sequence (DNA): TGTGCCAGCAGCCAACAGGGGGACGGCTACACCTTC. This chain connects TRBV27 to TRBJ1-2; 8 bases match TRBD1. The CDR3 is 12 residues long. J gave up 8 bases and V 6 bases, and 5 bases lay outside the gene matches. Germline-derived CDR1 and CDR2 are MNHEY and SMNVEV (reference sequence).

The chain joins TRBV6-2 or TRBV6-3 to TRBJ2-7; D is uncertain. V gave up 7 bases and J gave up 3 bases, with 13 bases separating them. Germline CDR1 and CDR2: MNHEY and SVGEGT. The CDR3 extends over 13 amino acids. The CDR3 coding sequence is TGTGCCAGCAATAACGGCTGGGGCTACGAGCAGTACTTC. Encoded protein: CASNNGWGYEQYF.